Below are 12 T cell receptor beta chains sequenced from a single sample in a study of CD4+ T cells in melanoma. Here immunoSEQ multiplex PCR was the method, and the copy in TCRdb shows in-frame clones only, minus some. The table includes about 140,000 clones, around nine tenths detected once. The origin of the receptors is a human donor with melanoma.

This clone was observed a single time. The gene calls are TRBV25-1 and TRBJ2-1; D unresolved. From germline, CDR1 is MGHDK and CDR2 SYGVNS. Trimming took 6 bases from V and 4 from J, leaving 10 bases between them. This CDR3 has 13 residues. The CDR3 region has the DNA TGTGCCAGCAGCCTGAGCGATTACAATGAGCAGTTCTTC. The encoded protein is CASSLSDYNEQFF. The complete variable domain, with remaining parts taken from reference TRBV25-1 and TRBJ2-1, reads EADIYQTPRYLVIGTGKKITLECSQTMGHDKMYWYQQDPGMELHLIHYSYGVNSTEKGDLSSESTVSRIRTEHFPLTLESARPSHTSQYLCASSLSDYNEQFFGPGTRLTVL.

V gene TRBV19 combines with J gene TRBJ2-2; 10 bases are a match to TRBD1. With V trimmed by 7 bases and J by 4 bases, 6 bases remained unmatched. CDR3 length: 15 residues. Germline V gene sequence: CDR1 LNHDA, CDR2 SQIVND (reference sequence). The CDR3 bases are TGTGCCAGTAATAGACAGGGGGCGAGCACCGGGGAGCTGTTTTTT. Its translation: CASNRQGASTGELFF.

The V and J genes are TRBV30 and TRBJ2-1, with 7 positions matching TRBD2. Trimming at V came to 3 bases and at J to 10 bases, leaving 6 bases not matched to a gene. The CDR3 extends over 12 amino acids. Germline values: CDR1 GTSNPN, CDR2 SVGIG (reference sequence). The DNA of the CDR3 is TGTGCCTGGAGCTTGGCGGGGGAAGAGCAGTTCTTC. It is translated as CAWSLAGEEQFF.

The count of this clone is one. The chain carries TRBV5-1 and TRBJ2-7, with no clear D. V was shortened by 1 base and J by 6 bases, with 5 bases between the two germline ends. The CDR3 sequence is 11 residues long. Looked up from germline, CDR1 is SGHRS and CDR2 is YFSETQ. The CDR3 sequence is CASSLRSEQYF. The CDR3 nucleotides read TGCGCCAGCAGCTTGAGGAGCGAGCAGTACTTC.

CDR3 protein: CASSYSAGDTDTQYF. Here the CDR3 DNA reads TGTGCCAGCAGTTACTCGGCGGGGGACACAGATACGCAGTATTTT. This sequence joins TRBV6-6 and TRBJ2-3; 7 positions match TRBD2. CDR1 is MNHNY and CDR2 is SVGAGI in the germline V gene (reference sequence). The trim removed 0 bases at V and 2 bases at J, leaving 2 bases unmatched. This CDR3 region has 15 residues.

CDR3 nucleotides: TGCGCCAGCAGCTTGGGGAGGATAATGGAGACCCAGTACTTC. It specifies CASSLGRIMETQYF. The J gene is TRBJ2-5, the V gene TRBV5-1, with a tentative D call TRBD2 (5 bases). The V end was cut by 0 bases, the J end by 5 bases, with 11 bases between. This CDR3 contains 14 residues. Germline CDR1 is SGHRS and CDR2 is YFSETQ.

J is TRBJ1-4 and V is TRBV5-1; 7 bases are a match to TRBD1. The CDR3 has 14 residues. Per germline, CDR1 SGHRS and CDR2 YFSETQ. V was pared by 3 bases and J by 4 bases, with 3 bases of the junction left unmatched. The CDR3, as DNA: TGCGCCAGCAGCTCGGGACAGATTAATGAAAAACTGTTTTTT. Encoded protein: CASSSGQINEKLFF.

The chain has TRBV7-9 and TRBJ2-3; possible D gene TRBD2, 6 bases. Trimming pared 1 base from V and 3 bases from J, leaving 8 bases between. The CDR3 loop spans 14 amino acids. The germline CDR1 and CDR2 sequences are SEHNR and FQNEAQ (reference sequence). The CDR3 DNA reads TGTGCCAGCAGCTTAGTCGGAGGGACAGATACGCAGTATTTT. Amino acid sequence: CASSLVGGTDTQYF.

CDR3 protein: CASSYAGQGYGYTF. The CDR3 DNA follows: TGTGCCAGCAGTTACGCGGGGCAGGGCTATGGCTACACCTTC. The chain links TRBV6-5 to TRBJ1-2, with D possibly being TRBD1 (5 bases). This CDR3 has 14 amino acids. Germline CDR1 is MNHEY and CDR2 is SVGAGI. V was pared by 2 bases and J by 4 bases, with 11 bases between.

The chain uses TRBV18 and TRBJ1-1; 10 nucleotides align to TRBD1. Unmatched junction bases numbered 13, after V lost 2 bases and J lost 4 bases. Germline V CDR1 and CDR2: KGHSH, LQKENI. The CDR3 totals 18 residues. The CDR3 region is CASSPVASGTGVGTEAFF. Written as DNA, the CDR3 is TGTGCCAGCTCACCAGTCGCGTCCGGGACAGGGGTCGGCACTGAAGCTTTCTTT.

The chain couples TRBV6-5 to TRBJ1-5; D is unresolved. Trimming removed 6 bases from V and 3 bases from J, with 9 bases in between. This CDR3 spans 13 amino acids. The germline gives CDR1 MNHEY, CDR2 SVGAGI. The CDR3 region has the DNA TGTGCCAGCAGGTTCAGATCCAATCAGCCCCAGCATTTT. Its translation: CASRFRSNQPQHF.

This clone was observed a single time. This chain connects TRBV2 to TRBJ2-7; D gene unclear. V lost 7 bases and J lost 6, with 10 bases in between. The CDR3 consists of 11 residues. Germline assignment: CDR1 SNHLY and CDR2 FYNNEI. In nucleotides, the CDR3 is TGTGCCAGCACGTATAGTTCCGAGCAGTACTTC. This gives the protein CASTYSSEQYF.